This T cell receptor beta chain appears in the sequencing data of a study of cytomegalovirus exposure and HLA in healthy donors. This clone occurred a few times. Amplification used 60 Vbeta primers and 13 Jbeta primers. The assay was immunoSEQ multiplex PCR, and TCRdb's table has in-frame clones only and misses some. In the table there are some 180,000 clones, over 65% of which are singletons. Material: PBMCs. The receptor was isolated from a woman in her sixties or seventies in good health and CMV-seropositive.

CDR3 region: CASSVRGQKTNEKLFF. The CDR3 DNA is TGTGCCAGCAGTGTCCGAGGGCAGAAAACTAATGAAAAACTGTTTTTT. V and J are TRBV2 and TRBJ1-4; D ambiguous. CDR3 length: 16 residues. Germline V gene lookup returns CDR1 SNHLY and CDR2 FYNNEI. V was cut by 4 bases and J by 1 base, with 13 bases left in between. The variable domain in full, completed from reference TRBV2 and TRBJ1-4, reads EPEVTQTPSHQVTQMGQEVILRCVPISNHLYFYWYRQILGQKVEFLVSFYNNEISEKSEIFDDQFSVERPDGSNFTLKIRSTKLEDSAMYFCASSVRGQKTNEKLFFGSGTQLSVL.